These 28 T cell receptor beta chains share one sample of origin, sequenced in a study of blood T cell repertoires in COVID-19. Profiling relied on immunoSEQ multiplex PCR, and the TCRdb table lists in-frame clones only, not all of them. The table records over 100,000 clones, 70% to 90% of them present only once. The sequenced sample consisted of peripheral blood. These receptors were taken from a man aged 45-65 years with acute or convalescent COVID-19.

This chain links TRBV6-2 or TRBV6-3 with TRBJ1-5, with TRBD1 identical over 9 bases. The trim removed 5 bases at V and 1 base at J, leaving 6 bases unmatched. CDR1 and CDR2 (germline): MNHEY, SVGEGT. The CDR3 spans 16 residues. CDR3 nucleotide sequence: TGTGCCAGCAGTCGCCGGGACAGGGCAAGCAATCAGCCCCAGCATTTT. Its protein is CASSRRDRASNQPQHF.

Here the CDR3 DNA reads TGTGCCAGCAGCCAAGATCTTGGGCGTGGAAACACCATATATTTT. It translates to CASSQDLGRGNTIYF. The chain has TRBV4-2 and TRBJ1-3, with D hard to call. Trimming shortened V by 0 bases and J by 3 bases, and 9 bases separated the two germline ends. This CDR3 region has 15 residues. Germline V gene lookup returns CDR1 LGHNA and CDR2 YNFKEQ.

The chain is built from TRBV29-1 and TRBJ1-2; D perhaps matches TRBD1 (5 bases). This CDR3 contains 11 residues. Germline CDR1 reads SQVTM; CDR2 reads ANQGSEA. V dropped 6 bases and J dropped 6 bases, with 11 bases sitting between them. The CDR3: CSVGQGDGYTF. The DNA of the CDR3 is TGCAGCGTGGGGCAGGGTGATGGCTACACCTTC.

The DNA for the CDR3 is TGCGCCAGCAGCTTGGAGGGGGCGGGCGGCTACACCTTC. Protein sequence: CASSLEGAGGYTF. The chain joins TRBV5-1 to TRBJ1-2; 7 nucleotides agree with TRBD1. V lost 0 bases and J lost 8; bases outside the gene matches: 4. Germline V CDR1 and CDR2: SGHRS, YFSETQ. This CDR3 comprises 13 residues.

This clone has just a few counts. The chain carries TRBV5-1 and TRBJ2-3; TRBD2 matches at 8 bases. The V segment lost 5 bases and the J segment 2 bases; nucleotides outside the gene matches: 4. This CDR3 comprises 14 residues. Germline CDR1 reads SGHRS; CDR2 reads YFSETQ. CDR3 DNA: TGCGCCAGCAGGAATAGCGGGATCACAGATACGCAGTATTTT. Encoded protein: CASRNSGITDTQYF.

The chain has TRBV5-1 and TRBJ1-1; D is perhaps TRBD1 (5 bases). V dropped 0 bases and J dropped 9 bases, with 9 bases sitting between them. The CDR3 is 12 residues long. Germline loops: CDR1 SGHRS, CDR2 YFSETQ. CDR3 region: CASSLGQGKAFF. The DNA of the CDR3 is TGCGCCAGCAGCTTGGGGCAGGGAAAAGCTTTCTTT.

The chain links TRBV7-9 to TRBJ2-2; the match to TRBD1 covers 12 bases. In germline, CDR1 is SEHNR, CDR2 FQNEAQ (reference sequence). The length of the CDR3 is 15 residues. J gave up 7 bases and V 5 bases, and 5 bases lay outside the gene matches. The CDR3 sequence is CASSRGQGAFGELFF. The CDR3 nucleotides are TGTGCCAGCAGCAGGGGACAGGGGGCGTTCGGGGAGCTGTTTTTT.

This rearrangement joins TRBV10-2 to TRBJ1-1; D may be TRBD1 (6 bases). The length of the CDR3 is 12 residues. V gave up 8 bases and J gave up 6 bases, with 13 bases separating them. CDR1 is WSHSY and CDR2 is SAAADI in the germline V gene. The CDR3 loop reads CASSVRGPEAFF. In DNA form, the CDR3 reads TGCGCCAGCTCCGTCAGGGGACCTGAAGCTTTCTTT.

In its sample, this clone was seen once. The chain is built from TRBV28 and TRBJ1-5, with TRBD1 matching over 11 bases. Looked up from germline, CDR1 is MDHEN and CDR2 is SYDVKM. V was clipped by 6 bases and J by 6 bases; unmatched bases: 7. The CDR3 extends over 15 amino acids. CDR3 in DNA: TGTGCCAGCAGGGGGCTGGACAGGGGGCCTCAGCCCCAGCATTTT. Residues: CASRGLDRGPQPQHF.

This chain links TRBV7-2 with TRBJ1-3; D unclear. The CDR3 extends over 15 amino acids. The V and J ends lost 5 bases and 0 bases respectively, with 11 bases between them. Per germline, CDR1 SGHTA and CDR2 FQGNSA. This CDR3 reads CASSVDIISGNTIYF. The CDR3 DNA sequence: TGTGCCAGCAGCGTAGACATCATCTCTGGAAACACCATATATTTT.

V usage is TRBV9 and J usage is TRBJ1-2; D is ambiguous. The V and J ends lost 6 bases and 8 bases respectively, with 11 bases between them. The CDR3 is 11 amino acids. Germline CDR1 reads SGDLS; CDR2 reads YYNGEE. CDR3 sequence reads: CASTPSSGYTF. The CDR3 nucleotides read TGTGCCAGCACCCCTAGTAGCGGCTACACCTTC.

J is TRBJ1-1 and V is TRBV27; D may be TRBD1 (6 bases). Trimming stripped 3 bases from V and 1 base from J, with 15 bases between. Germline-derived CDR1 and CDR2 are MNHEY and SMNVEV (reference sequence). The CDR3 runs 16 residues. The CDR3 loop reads CASSFGTQGTNTEAFF. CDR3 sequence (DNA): TGTGCCAGCAGTTTCGGGACCCAGGGGACGAACACTGAAGCTTTCTTT.

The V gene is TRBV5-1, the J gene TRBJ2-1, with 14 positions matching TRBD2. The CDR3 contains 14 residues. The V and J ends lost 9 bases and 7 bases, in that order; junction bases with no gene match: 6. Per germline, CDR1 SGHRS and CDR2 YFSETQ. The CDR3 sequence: CATGGLAGANEQFF. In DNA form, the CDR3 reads TGCGCCACCGGGGGACTAGCGGGAGCGAATGAGCAGTTCTTC. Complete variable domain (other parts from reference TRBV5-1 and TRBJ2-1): KAGVTQTPRYLIKTRGQQVTLSCSPISGHRSVSWYQQTPGQGLQFLFEYFSETQRNKGNFPGRFSGRQFSNSRSEMNVSTLELGDSALYLCATGGLAGANEQFFGPGTRLTVL.

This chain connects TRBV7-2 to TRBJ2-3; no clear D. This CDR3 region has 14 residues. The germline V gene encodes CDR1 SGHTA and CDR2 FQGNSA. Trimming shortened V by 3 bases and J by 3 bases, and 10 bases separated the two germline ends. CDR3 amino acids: CASSFKLATDTQYF. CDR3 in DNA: TGTGCCAGCAGCTTCAAATTAGCTACAGATACGCAGTATTTT.

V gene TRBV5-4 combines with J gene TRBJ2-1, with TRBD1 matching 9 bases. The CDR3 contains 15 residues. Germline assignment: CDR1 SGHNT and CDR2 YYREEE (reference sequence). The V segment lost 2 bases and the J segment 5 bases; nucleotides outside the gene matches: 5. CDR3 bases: TGTGCCAGCAGCTTTATACAGGGGGCGGACAATGAGCAGTTCTTC. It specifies CASSFIQGADNEQFF.

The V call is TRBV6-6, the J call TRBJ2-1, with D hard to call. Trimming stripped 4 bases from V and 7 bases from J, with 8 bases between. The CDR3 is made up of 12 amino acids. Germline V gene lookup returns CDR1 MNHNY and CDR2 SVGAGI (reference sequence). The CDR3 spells CASSWSDNEQFF. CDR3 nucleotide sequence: TGTGCCAGCAGTTGGAGCGATAATGAGCAGTTCTTC.

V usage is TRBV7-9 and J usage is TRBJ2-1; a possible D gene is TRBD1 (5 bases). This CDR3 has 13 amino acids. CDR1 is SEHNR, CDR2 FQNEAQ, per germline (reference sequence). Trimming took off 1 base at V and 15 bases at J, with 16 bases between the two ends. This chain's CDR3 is CASSLGGVGNPFF. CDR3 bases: TGTGCCAGCAGCTTAGGGGGCGTGGGGAATCCGTTCTTC.

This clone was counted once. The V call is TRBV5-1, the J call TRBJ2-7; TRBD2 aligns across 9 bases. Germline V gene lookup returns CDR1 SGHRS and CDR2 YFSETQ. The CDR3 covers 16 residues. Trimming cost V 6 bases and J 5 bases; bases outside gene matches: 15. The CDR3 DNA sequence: TGCGCCAGCAAGCCAGGTAACGCGGGAGGGTTAGACGAGCAGTACTTC. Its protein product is CASKPGNAGGLDEQYF.

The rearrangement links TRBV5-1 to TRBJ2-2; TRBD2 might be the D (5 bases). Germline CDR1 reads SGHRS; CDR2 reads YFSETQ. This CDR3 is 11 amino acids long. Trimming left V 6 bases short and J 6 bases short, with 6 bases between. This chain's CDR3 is CASNGAGELFF. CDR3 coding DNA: TGCGCCAGCAACGGGGCCGGGGAGCTGTTTTTT. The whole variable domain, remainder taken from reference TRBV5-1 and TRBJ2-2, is KAGVTQTPRYLIKTRGQQVTLSCSPISGHRSVSWYQQTPGQGLQFLFEYFSETQRNKGNFPGRFSGRQFSNSRSEMNVSTLELGDSALYLCASNGAGELFFGEGSRLTVL.

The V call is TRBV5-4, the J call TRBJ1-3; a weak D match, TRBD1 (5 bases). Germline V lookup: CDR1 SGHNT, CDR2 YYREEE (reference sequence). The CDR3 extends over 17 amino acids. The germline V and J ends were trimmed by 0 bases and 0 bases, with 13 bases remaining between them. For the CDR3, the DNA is TGTGCCAGCAGCTTGGCCCGACAGTCCAGCTCTGGAAACACCATATATTTT. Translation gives CASSLARQSSSGNTIYF.

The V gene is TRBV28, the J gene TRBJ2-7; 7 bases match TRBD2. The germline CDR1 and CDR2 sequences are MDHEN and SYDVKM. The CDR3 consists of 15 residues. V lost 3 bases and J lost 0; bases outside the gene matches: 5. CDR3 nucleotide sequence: TGTGCCAGCAGTTTGGGGGGGTTAAACTCCTACGAGCAGTACTTC. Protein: CASSLGGLNSYEQYF.

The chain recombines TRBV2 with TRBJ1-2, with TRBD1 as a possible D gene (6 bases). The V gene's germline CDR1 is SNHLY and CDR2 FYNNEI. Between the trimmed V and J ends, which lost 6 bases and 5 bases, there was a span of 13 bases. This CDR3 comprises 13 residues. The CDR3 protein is CASSYGQSYGYTF. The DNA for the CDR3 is TGTGCCAGCAGCTATGGACAGTCTTATGGCTACACCTTC.

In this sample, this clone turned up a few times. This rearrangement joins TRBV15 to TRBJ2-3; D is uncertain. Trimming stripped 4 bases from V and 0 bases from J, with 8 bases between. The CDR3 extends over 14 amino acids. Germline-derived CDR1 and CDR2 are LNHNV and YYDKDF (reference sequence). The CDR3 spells CATSTPVSTDTQYF. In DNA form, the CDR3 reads TGTGCCACCAGCACCCCCGTCAGCACAGATACGCAGTATTTT. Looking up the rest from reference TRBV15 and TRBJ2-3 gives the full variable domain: DAMVIQNPRYQVTQFGKPVTLSCSQTLNHNVMYWYQQKSSQAPKLLFHYYDKDFNNEADTPDNFQSRRPNTSFCFLDIRSPGLGDTAMYLCATSTPVSTDTQYFGPGTRLTVL.

The chain's CDR3 is CAWSSRQNNQPQHF. The CDR3 coding sequence is TGTGCCTGGAGCTCACGACAGAACAATCAGCCCCAGCATTTT. This chain connects TRBV30 to TRBJ1-5; weak D call: TRBD1 (5 bases). CDR1 GTSNPN and CDR2 SVGIG come from the germline V gene (reference sequence). V was clipped by 3 bases and J by 3 bases, with 12 bases between them. The CDR3 length is 14 residues.

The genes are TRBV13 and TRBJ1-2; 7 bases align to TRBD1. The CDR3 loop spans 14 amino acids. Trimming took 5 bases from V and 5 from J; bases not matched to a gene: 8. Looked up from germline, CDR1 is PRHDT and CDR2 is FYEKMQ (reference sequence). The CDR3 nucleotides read TGTGCCAGCAGCCCCGGGACAGTCCTTTATGGCTACACCTTC. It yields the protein CASSPGTVLYGYTF.

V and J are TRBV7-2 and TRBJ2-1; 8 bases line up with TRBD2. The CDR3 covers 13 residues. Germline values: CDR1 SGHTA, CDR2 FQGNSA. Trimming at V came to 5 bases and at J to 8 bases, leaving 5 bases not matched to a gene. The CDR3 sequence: CASSPSGSDEQFF. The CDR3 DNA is TGTGCCAGCAGCCCAAGCGGGAGCGATGAGCAGTTCTTC. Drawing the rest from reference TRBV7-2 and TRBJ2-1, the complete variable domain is GAGVSQSPSNKVTEKGKDVELRCDPISGHTALYWYRQSLGQGLEFLIYFQGNSAPDKSGLPSDRFSAERTGGSVSTLTIQRTQQEDSAVYLCASSPSGSDEQFFGPGTRLTVL.

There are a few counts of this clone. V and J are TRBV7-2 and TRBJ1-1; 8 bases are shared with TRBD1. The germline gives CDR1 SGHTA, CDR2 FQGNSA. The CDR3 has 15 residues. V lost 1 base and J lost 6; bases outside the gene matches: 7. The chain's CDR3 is CASSLVSGGYPEAFF. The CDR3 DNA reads TGTGCCAGCAGCTTAGTTTCAGGGGGCTACCCTGAAGCTTTCTTT. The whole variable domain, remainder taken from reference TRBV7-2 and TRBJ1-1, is GAGVSQSPSNKVTEKGKDVELRCDPISGHTALYWYRQSLGQGLEFLIYFQGNSAPDKSGLPSDRFSAERTGGSVSTLTIQRTQQEDSAVYLCASSLVSGGYPEAFFGQGTRLTVV.

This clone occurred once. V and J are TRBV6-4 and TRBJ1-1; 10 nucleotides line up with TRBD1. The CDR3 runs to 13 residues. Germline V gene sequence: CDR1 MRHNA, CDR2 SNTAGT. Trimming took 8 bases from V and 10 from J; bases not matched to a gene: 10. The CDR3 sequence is CASSGTGEAGAFF. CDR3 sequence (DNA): TGTGCCAGCTCCGGGACAGGGGAGGCTGGAGCTTTCTTT.